Sequencing of this TCR beta chain was carried out in a study of blood T cell repertoires in COVID-19 (TCRdb year 2020). Describing the broader study: Samples covering the acute and convalescent phases of COVID-19 were provided by collaborators in the United States, Italy and Spain. Nearly every sample came with metadata listing a de-identified subject ID, COVID-19 status, age in years and sex. Deeply sampled blood TCRbeta repertoires from subjects exposed to, actively infected with, or recovered from COVID-19 were included in the dataset. The samples were drawn from the first 160 participants of the ongoing ImmuneRACE study and from more than 1,000 subjects provided by 6 global collaborators. Where available, HLA class I and class II types were obtained from metadata supplied by the sample provider rather than from assay-based typing. The repertoires were released in a freely available public database meant as a resource for research on the immune response to SARS-CoV-2. The material from the prospective study consisted of cDNA or gDNA derived from T cells, B-cell-depleted T cells, or PBMCs.

Trimming costs V 2 bases and J 6 bases, and their ends lie 11 bases apart. Reading the germline V gene gives CDR1 SGHRS and CDR2 YFSETQ. The CDR3 sequence holds 13 residues, the cysteine and phenylalanine included. CDR3 DNA is the only sequence kept; it has 39 bases, read in frame from the first base. TCRbeta CDR3 regions were amplified from genomic DNA by means of the immunoSEQ Assay, a bias-controlled multiplex PCR. In the authors' own workflow: Within the assay, amplification of reference gene primers was used to estimate how many nucleated cells each sample contained. To quantify the absolute abundance of each unique TCRbeta CDR3 rearrangement, sequence reads were collapsed and filtered. For each sample, productive Simpson clonality was calculated as the square root of Simpson's diversity index across productive rearrangements. The clones in this table, taken by TCRdb from immuneACCESS, are in-frame only. Not every clone is retained; where verified, under half of the shortfall comes from an unresolved V gene, and the cause of the rest is unknown. V, J and clone size are taken as reported in that table, and D and trimming were inferred from the DNA itself. In this sample the table shows about 440,000 clones, about 87% of which occur a single time. The top ten constitute approximately 12% of the sample.

As for this clone: There is no known antigen for this receptor. No base qualities exist here, and no much larger clone lies one base off it.

What the work shows at the level of the full study, not this receptor alone: The amount of clinical and demographic metadata varied by source and participant and was provided uncurated.

In Seattle, one collaborating source enrolled patients while the infection was active and tracked those patients longitudinally over the course of disease. Whole blood was collected in K2EDTA tubes by collaborating institutions according to the institutions' own protocols. For TCRbeta analysis, collaborators shipped samples as frozen whole blood, isolated PBMCs, or DNA extracted from either of those sample types. The receptor was derived from a woman between 45 and 65 years old with COVID-19, enrolled during active disease. The sample comprised peripheral blood. In this chain, TRBV5-1 is recombined with TRBJ1-2; no D segment can be confidently identified. DNA sequence: TGCGCCAGCAGCTTCGAGGGTGACGATGGCTACACCTTC. The encoded protein is CASSFEGDDGYTF. Here the CDR3 is joined to the reference TRBV5-1 and TRBJ1-2 genes, and the full variable domain is: KAGVTQTPRYLIKTRGQQVTLSCSPISGHRSVSWYQQTPGQGLQFLFEYFSETQRNKGNFPGRFSGRQFSNSRSEMNVSTLELGDSALYLCASSFEGDDGYTFGSGTRLTVV.